Below, 17 T cell receptor beta chains from the same sample are listed, as sequenced in a study of cytomegalovirus exposure and HLA in healthy donors. TCRdb's table, derived via immunoSEQ multiplex PCR, lists solely in-frame clones and lacks some. Of 50,000 to 80,000 clones in the sample, 85% to 95% were seen once. The sequenced sample was PBMCs. The receptor source for this set is a young woman in good health and CMV-seropositive.

The chain employs TRBV6-1 and TRBJ1-2, with a tentative D call TRBD1 (5 bases). Looked up from germline, CDR1 is MNHNS and CDR2 is SASEGT. The V gene lost 4 bases and the J gene lost 0 bases, with 9 bases spanning the gap. The length of the CDR3 is 14 residues. The CDR3 is CASSALQANYGYTF. The CDR3 DNA reads as TGTGCCAGCAGTGCCTTACAGGCTAACTATGGCTACACCTTC.

V gene TRBV4-1 combines with J gene TRBJ1-2, with 9 bases that match TRBD1. The CDR3 consists of 15 residues. The trim removed 5 bases at V and 4 bases at J, leaving 8 bases unmatched. Germline CDR1 MGHRA, CDR2 YSYEKL. CDR3 sequence reads: CASSTPGQGFYGYTF. In DNA form, the CDR3 reads TGCGCCAGCAGCACCCCGGGACAGGGTTTCTATGGCTACACCTTC.

The rearrangement uses TRBV4-2 and TRBJ2-7; 12 bases line up with TRBD2. Per the germline V gene, CDR1 is LGHNA and CDR2 is YNFKEQ. Trimming at V came to 0 bases and at J to 7 bases, leaving 10 bases not matched to a gene. The length of the CDR3 is 17 residues. CDR3 bases: TGTGCCAGCAGCCAAGAGGCTAGCGGGAGGGCGTGGGGAGAGCAGTACTTC. Amino acid sequence: CASSQEASGRAWGEQYF.

The chain is built from TRBV28 and TRBJ1-5, with D tentatively TRBD1 (5 bases). V shed 8 bases and J shed 6 bases, with 20 bases lying between them. CDR3 length: 15 amino acids. Germline CDR1 MDHEN, CDR2 SYDVKM. In DNA, the CDR3 is TGTGCCAGCCCAATGACGAGGGACGGGGGTCAGCCCCAGCATTTT. Residues: CASPMTRDGGQPQHF.

This sequence joins TRBV2 and TRBJ2-7, with a possible D match to TRBD1 (6 bases). Germline loops: CDR1 SNHLY, CDR2 FYNNEI. This CDR3 is 14 amino acids long. Trimming took 3 bases from V and 3 from J, leaving 12 bases between them. Written as DNA, the CDR3 is TGTGCCAGCAGTGAGCAGGGGAAGGGCTACGAGCAGTACTTC. Translation gives CASSEQGKGYEQYF.

The chain is built from TRBV4-1 and TRBJ1-1; no definite D call. V dropped 4 bases and J dropped 6 bases, with 18 bases sitting between them. This CDR3 contains 15 residues. Germline CDR1 is MGHRA and CDR2 is YSYEKL. The CDR3 reads CASSPTRGGAAEAFF. CDR3 in DNA: TGCGCCAGCAGCCCAACTCGAGGTGGTGCGGCTGAAGCTTTCTTT.

J is TRBJ1-4 and V is TRBV19; D is undetermined. This CDR3 is 14 amino acids long. V dropped 6 bases and J dropped 2 bases, with 10 bases sitting between them. The germline gives CDR1 LNHDA, CDR2 SQIVND (reference sequence). The CDR3 spells CASRPTVTNEKLFF. The CDR3 DNA reads as TGTGCCAGTAGACCAACGGTCACTAATGAAAAACTGTTTTTT.

The chain has TRBV7-9 and TRBJ1-2; TRBD1 aligns across 8 bases. This CDR3 is 13 amino acids long. After removal of 7 bases from V and 7 bases from J, the junction contained 8 bases not matched to a gene. The germline V gene encodes CDR1 SEHNR and CDR2 FQNEAQ (reference sequence). In DNA, the CDR3 is TGTGCCAGCACCCTAGGACAGGGAGGTGGCTACACCTTC. It codes for CASTLGQGGGYTF.

The chain links TRBV30 to TRBJ1-1; 10 positions match TRBD1. J was trimmed by 1 base and V by 1 base; bases with no gene match: 9. The CDR3 extends over 17 amino acids. The V gene's germline CDR1 is GTSNPN and CDR2 SVGIG (reference sequence). In DNA form, the CDR3 reads TGTGCCTGGAGTGATCGGACAGGGGGGGTTAGGAACACTGAAGCTTTCTTT. Residues: CAWSDRTGGVRNTEAFF.

The chain has TRBV27 and TRBJ2-6; D possibly corresponds to TRBD2 (6 bases). Deletions cut 6 bases from V and 4 bases from J, with 13 bases between. The CDR3 is 15 residues long. Germline loops: CDR1 MNHEY, CDR2 SMNVEV (reference sequence). The DNA of the CDR3 is TGTGCCAGCAGCCCTGGGGGGTGGGGGGCCAACGTCCTGACTTTC. This gives the protein CASSPGGWGANVLTF.

The gene calls are TRBV28 and TRBJ1-5; TRBD1 aligns across 7 bases. CDR3 size: 14 residues. The germline CDR1 and CDR2 sequences are MDHEN and SYDVKM. Trimming at V came to 4 bases and at J to 4 bases, leaving 4 bases not matched to a gene. CDR3: CASSWDSANQPQHF. The CDR3 DNA sequence: TGTGCCAGCAGTTGGGACAGCGCGAATCAGCCCCAGCATTTT.

The genes are TRBV6-5 and TRBJ1-1; D is undetermined. The germline gives CDR1 MNHEY, CDR2 SVGAGI. The CDR3 is 14 residues long. V was trimmed by 5 bases and J by 0 bases, leaving 10 bases between them. CDR3 DNA sequence: TGTGCCAGCAGTGCGGCCAGCTTGAACACTGAAGCTTTCTTT. As protein: CASSAASLNTEAFF.

The chain couples TRBV15 to TRBJ2-2, with a tentative D call TRBD2 (6 bases). Germline V lookup: CDR1 LNHNV, CDR2 YYDKDF (reference sequence). Deletions cut 1 base from V and 7 bases from J, with 10 bases between. The CDR3 covers 14 residues. CDR3 coding DNA: TGTGCCACCAGCAGAGGGGCTAGCGTCGGGGAGCTGTTTTTT. Protein sequence: CATSRGASVGELFF. Based on the CDR3 plus reference TRBV15 and TRBJ2-2, the full variable domain is DAMVIQNPRYQVTQFGKPVTLSCSQTLNHNVMYWYQQKSSQAPKLLFHYYDKDFNNEADTPDNFQSRRPNTSFCFLDIRSPGLGDTAMYLCATSRGASVGELFFGEGSRLTVL.

The chain joins TRBV10-2 to TRBJ2-1; 8 bases are shared with TRBD2. This CDR3 contains 21 residues. Germline V gene lookup returns CDR1 WSHSY and CDR2 SAAADI. The trim removed 7 bases at V and 0 bases at J, leaving 23 bases unmatched. The CDR3 DNA reads TGCGCCAGCAAATGGAGCAGCGGGGGTTACTCAAATCTCGGCTCCTACAATGAGCAGTTCTTC. Encoded protein: CASKWSSGGYSNLGSYNEQFF.

J is TRBJ2-7 and V is TRBV28; TRBD1 matches at 8 bases. CDR3 length: 16 residues. CDR1 and CDR2 from the germline V gene are MDHEN and SYDVKM. V shed 8 bases and J 3 bases; nucleotides not matched to a gene: 15. CDR3 coding DNA: TGTGCCAGCTCTAGATTTATCGGGACAGGACGCTACGAGCAGTACTTC. Translated: CASSRFIGTGRYEQYF.

V gene TRBV7-2 combines with J gene TRBJ2-3; D remains unclear. There are 13 residues in the CDR3. V lost 0 bases and J 6 bases, leaving 7 bases between the germline ends. CDR1 SGHTA and CDR2 FQGNSA come from the germline V gene. CDR3 residues: CASSLAQRDTQYF. Here the CDR3 DNA reads TGTGCCAGCAGCTTAGCTCAACGGGATACGCAGTATTTT.

This clone was counted only a few times. The chain couples TRBV5-4 to TRBJ2-7, with 8 bases matching TRBD1. Germline CDR1 reads SGHNT; CDR2 reads YYREEE (reference sequence). The junction had 6 bases not matched to a gene; V was cut back by 2 bases and J by 5 bases. CDR3 length: 14 residues. The CDR3: CASSFSQGAHEQYF. For the CDR3, the DNA is TGTGCCAGCAGCTTTTCCCAGGGGGCCCACGAGCAGTACTTC.